The rows below give T cell receptor beta chains drawn from one sample of a study of blood T cell repertoires in COVID-19. Clones were sequenced by immunoSEQ multiplex PCR, and TCRdb holds only the in-frame ones, with some missing. The sample lists a few hundred thousand clones, 80% to 90% occurring once. The sample comprised PBMCs or T cells enriched from blood (not recorded which). The origin of the receptors is a man under 40 who had recovered from COVID-19. Both conserved end residues are part of each CDR3.

J,V,CDR3
TRBJ2-7,TRBV5-1,CASSLDRYEQYF
TRBJ2-5,TRBV25-1,CASSKGSQETQYF
TRBJ2-7,TRBV27,CASSLLSQGATSYEQYF
TRBJ1-1,TRBV20-1,CSARDRGRAFF
TRBJ2-5,TRBV9,CASSATSGGASVSETQYF
TRBJ1-6,TRBV7-3,CASSRRQGESPLHF
TRBJ2-3,TRBV28,CASSSLGLAGYTDTQYF
TRBJ2-1,TRBV5-6,CASSLTGVRSRQFF
TRBJ1-4,TRBV19,CASSILKGLNEKLFF
TRBJ2-1,TRBV6-5,CALQGNNRQFF
TRBJ1-2,TRBV28,CASSLFPRGSSRDTF
TRBJ2-1,TRBV15,CATSCGVGGGLAGFF
TRBJ2-2,TRBV11-2,CASSSNWGQGTGELFF
TRBJ2-3,TRBV5-4,CASSLDQGQGTQYF
TRBJ1-5,TRBV15,CATSKGTVPNQPQHF
TRBJ2-5,TRBV24-1,CATSDYRDAETQYF
TRBJ2-7,TRBV5-4,CASSLGGVGSYEQYF
TRBJ2-4,TRBV2,CASGAGVAKNIQYF
TRBJ2-7,TRBV28,CASRGQGSSYEQYF
TRBJ1-2,TRBV10-3,CATLSGEGDGYTF